One sample yielded the 7 T cell receptor beta chains listed below, sequenced in a study of blood T cell repertoires in COVID-19. Here immunoSEQ multiplex PCR was the method, and the copy in TCRdb shows in-frame clones only, minus some. The table lists roughly 240,000 clones, 75% to 90% of them singletons. Sequencing was performed on PBMCs or T cells enriched from blood (not recorded which). All receptors derive from a man aged 45 to 65 who had been exposed to COVID-19.

The chain recombines TRBV6-5 with TRBJ1-2, with 7 bases fitting TRBD1. The CDR3 runs to 11 residues. V dropped 11 bases and J dropped 4; count of bases not matched to a gene: 4. Germline V gene data show CDR1 as MNHEY and CDR2 as SVGAGI. As DNA, the CDR3 is TGTGCCTCCGGGACAGCCTATGGCTACACCTTC. It translates to CASGTAYGYTF.

The chain recombines TRBV5-1 with TRBJ1-6; D is perhaps TRBD1 (5 bases). In germline, CDR1 is SGHRS, CDR2 YFSETQ. The V gene lost 0 bases and the J gene lost 7 bases, with 11 bases spanning the gap. CDR3 size: 15 residues. The CDR3 spells CASSLEGRLNSPLHF. For the CDR3, the DNA is TGCGCCAGCAGCTTGGAGGGGAGGCTAAATTCACCCCTCCACTTT.

This sequence joins TRBV7-9 and TRBJ2-5; 12 bases match TRBD2. The CDR3 contains 16 residues. The junction had 12 bases not matched to a gene; V was cut back by 11 bases and J by 2 bases. Germline CDR1 and CDR2: SEHNR and FQNEAQ (reference sequence). CDR3 nucleotides: TGTGCCGTCTCTTCTCGGACTAGCGGGACACAAGAGACCCAGTACTTC. It is translated as CAVSSRTSGTQETQYF.

The rearrangement uses TRBV27 and TRBJ1-4; a weak D match, TRBD1 (5 bases). The germline CDR1 and CDR2 sequences are MNHEY and SMNVEV (reference sequence). Trimming took 4 bases from V and 7 from J, leaving 16 bases between them. The CDR3 length is 15 residues. The CDR3 protein is CASSSLAGVAEKLFF. In nucleotides, the CDR3 is TGTGCCAGCAGTTCCCTCGCGGGGGTGGCTGAAAAACTGTTTTTT.

The gene calls are TRBV3-1 (or the pseudogene TRBV3-2) and TRBJ1-3; weak D call: TRBD1 (6 bases). The CDR3 is made up of 14 amino acids. Looked up from germline, CDR1 is LGHDT and CDR2 is YNNKEL (reference sequence). V shed 4 bases and J shed 2 bases, with 9 bases lying between them. This CDR3 reads CASSLRDTGNTIYF. In DNA form, the CDR3 reads TGTGCCAGCAGCCTCCGGGACACTGGAAACACCATATATTTT.

The rearrangement joins TRBV5-1 to TRBJ2-6; 7 bases line up with TRBD1. J gave up 1 base and V 4 bases, and 8 bases lay outside the gene matches. Germline V lookup: CDR1 SGHRS, CDR2 YFSETQ. The CDR3 totals 17 residues. The CDR3: CASSPLPTGSGANVLTF. The CDR3 DNA is TGCGCCAGCAGCCCCCTTCCGACAGGGTCTGGGGCCAACGTCCTGACTTTC.

V gene TRBV7-3 combines with J gene TRBJ2-2; a possible D gene is TRBD2 (6 bases). The CDR3 has 14 residues. From germline, CDR1 is SGHTA and CDR2 FQGTGA. V was pared by 6 bases and J by 7 bases, with 15 bases between. In nucleotides, the CDR3 is TGTGCCAGCAGACAAACTAGTAGCGGCGGGGAGCTGTTTTTT. Its protein is CASRQTSSGGELFF.